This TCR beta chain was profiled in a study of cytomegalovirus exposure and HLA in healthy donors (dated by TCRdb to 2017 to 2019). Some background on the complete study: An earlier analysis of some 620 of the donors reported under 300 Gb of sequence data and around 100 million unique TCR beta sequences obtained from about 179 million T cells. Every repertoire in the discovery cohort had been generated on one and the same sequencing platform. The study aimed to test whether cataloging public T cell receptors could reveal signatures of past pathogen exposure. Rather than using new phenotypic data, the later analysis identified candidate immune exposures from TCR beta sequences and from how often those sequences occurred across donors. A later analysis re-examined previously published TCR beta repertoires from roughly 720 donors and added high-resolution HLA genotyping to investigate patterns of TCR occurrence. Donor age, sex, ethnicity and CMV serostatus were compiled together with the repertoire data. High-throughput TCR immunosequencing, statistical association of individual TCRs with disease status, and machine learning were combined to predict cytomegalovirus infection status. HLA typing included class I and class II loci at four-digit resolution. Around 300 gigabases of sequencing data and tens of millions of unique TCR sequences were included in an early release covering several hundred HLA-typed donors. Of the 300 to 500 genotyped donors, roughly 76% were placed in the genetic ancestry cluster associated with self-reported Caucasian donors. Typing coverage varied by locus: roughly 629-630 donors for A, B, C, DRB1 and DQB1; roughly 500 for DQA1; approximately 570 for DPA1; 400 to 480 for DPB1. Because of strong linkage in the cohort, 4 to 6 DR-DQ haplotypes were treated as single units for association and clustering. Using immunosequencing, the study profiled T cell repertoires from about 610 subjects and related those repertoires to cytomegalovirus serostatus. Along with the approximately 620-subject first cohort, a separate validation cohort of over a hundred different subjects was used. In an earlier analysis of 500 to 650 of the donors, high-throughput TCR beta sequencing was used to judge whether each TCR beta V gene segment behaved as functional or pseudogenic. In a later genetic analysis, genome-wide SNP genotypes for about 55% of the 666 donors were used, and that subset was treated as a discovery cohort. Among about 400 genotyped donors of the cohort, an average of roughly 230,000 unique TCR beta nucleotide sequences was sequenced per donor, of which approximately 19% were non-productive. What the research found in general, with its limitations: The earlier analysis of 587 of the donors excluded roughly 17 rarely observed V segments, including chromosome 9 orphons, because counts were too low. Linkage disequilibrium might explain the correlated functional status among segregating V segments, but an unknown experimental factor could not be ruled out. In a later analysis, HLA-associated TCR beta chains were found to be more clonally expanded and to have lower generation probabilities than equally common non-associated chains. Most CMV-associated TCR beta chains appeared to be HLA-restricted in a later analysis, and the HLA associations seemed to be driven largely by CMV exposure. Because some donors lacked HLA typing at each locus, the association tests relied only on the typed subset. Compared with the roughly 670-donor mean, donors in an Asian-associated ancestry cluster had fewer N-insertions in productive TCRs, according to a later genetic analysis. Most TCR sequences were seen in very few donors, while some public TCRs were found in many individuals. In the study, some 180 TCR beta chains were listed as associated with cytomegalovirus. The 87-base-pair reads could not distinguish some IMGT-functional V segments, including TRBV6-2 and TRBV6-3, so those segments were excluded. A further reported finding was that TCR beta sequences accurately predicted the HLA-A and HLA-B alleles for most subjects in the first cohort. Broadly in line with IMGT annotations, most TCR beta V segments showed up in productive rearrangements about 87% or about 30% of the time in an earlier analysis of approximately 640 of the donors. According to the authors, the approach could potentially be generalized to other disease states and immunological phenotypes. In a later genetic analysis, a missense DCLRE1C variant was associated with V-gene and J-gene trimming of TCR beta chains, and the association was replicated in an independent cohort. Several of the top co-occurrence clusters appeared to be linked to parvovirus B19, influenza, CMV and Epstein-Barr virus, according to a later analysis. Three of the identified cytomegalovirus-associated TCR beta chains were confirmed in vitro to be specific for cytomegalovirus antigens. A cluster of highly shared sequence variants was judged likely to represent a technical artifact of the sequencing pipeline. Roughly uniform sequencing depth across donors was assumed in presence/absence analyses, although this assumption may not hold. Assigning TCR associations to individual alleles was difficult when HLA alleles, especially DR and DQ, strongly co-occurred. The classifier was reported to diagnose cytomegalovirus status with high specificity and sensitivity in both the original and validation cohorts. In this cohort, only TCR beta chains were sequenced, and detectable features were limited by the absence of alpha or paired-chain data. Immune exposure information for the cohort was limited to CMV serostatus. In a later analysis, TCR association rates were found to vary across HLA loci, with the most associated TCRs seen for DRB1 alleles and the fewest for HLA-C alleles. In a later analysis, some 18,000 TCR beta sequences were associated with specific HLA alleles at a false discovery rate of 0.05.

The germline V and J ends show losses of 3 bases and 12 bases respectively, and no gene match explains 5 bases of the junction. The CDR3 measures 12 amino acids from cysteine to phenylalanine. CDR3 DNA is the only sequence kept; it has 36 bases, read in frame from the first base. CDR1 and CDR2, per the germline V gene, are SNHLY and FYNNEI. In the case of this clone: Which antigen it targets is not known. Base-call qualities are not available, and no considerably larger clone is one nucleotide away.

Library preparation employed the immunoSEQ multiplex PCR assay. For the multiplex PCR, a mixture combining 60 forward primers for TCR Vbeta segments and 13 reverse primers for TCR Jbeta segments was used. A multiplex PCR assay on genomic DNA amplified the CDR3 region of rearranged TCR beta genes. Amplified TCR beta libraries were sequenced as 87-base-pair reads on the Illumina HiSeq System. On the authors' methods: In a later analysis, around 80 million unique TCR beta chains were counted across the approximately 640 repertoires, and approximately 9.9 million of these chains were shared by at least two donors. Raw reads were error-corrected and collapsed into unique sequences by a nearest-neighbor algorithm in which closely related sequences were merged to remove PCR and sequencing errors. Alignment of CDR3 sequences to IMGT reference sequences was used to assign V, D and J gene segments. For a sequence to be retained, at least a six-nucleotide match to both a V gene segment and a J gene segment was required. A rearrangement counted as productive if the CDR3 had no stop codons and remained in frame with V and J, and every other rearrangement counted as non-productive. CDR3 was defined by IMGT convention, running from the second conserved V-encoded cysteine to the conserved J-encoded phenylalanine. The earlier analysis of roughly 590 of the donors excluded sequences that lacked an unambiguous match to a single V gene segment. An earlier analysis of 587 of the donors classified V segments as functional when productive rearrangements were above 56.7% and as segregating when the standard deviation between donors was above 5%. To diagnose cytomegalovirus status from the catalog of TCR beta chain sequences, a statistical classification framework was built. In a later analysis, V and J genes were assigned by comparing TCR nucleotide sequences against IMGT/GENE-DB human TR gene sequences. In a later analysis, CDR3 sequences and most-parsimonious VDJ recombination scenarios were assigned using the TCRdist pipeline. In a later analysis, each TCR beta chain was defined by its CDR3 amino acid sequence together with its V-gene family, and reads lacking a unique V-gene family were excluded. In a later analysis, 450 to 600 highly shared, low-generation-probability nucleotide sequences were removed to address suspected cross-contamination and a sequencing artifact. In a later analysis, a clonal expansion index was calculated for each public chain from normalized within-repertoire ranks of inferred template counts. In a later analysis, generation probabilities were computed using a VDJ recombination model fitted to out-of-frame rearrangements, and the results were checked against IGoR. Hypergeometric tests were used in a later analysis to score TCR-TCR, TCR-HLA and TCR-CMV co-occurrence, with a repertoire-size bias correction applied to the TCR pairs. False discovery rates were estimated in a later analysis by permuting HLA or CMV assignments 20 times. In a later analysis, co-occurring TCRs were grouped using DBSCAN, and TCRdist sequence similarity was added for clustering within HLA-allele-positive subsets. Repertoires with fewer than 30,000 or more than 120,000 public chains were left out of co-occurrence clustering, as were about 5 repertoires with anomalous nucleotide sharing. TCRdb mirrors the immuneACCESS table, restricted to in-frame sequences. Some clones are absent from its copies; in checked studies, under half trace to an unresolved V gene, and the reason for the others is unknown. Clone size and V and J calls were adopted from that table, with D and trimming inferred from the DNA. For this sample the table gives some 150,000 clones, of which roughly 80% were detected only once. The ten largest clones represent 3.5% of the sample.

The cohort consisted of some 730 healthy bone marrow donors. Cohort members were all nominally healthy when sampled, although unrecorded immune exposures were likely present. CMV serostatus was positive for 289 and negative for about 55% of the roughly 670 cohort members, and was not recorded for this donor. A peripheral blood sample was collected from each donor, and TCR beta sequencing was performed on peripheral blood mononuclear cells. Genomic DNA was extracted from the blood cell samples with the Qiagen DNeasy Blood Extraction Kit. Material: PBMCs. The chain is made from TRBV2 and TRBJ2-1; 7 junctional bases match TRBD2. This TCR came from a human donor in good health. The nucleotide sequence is TGTGCCAGCAGTGAGGTTGGCGGGGGGCAGTTCTTC. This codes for CASSEVGGGQFF.